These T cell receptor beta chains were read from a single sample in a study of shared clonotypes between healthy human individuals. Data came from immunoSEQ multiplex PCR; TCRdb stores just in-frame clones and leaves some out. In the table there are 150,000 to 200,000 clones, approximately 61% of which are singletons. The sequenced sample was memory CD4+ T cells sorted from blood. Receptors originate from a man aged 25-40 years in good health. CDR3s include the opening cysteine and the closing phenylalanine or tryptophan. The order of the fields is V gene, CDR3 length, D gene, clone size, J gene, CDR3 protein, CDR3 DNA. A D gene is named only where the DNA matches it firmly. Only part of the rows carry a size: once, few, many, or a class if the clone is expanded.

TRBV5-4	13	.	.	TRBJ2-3	CASSRRGTDTQYF	TGTGCCAGCAGCAGAAGGGGCACAGATACGCAGTATTTT
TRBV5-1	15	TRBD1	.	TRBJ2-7	CASSSTGGDSYEQYF	TGCGCCAGCAGCTCGACAGGGGGTGACTCCTACGAGCAGTACTTC
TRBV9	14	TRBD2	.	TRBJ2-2	CASREGLNTGELFF	TGTGCCAGTCGGGAGGGCCTCAACACCGGGGAGCTGTTTTTT
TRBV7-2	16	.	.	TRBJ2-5	CASSPSPGLNQETQYF	TGTGCCAGCAGCCCTTCCCCGGGCCTAAACCAAGAGACCCAGTACTTC
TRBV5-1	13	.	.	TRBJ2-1	CASSLGGDNEQFF	TGCGCCAGCAGCTTAGGCGGGGACAATGAGCAGTTCTTC
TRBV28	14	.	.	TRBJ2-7	CASSSSPTGYEQYF	TGTGCCAGCAGTTCCTCCCCGACCGGCTACGAGCAGTACTTC
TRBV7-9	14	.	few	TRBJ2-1	CASSLVGDYNEQFF	TGTGCCAGCAGCTTAGTCGGGGACTACAATGAGCAGTTCTTC
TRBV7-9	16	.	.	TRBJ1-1	CASSPPWEILNTEAFF	TGTGCCAGCAGCCCCCCCTGGGAGATATTGAACACTGAAGCTTTCTTT
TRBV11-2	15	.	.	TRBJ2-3	CASSLDRGPGDTQYF	TGTGCCAGCAGCTTGGATCGAGGACCGGGAGATACGCAGTATTTT
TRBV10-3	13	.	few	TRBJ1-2	CAISESDPPTYTF	TGTGCCATCAGTGAGTCCGACCCGCCTACGTACACCTTC
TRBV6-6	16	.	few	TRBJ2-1	CASSYPRDAIGNEQFF	TGTGCCAGCAGTTACCCCAGGGATGCTATCGGCAATGAGCAGTTCTTC
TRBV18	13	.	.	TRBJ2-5	CASSTGHQETQYF	TGTGCCAGCTCAACGGGCCATCAAGAGACCCAGTACTTC
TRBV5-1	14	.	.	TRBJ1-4	CASSLVPGDEKLFF	TGCGCCAGCAGCTTGGTACCAGGGGACGAAAAACTGTTTTTT
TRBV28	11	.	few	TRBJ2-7	CASTRTHEQYF	TGTGCCAGCACAAGGACCCACGAGCAGTACTTC
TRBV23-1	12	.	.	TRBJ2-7	CASTLQGYEQYF	TGCGCCAGCACTCTCCAGGGATACGAGCAGTACTTC
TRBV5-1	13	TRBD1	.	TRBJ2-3	CASNGQGRDTQYF	TGCGCCAGCAATGGACAGGGGAGAGATACGCAGTATTTT
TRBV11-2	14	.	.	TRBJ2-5	CASSHSLKQETQYF	TGTGCCAGCAGCCATTCCTTAAAACAAGAGACCCAGTACTTC
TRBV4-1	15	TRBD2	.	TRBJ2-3	CASSLGLAGTDTQYF	TGCGCCAGCAGCCTTGGACTAGCGGGAACAGATACGCAGTATTTT
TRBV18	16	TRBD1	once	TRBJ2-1	CASSQLTGGFGNEQFF	TGTGCCAGCTCCCAATTGACAGGGGGTTTTGGGAATGAGCAGTTCTTC
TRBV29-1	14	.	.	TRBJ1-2	CSAAYGGMGDGYTF	TGCAGCGCCGCTTACGGTGGGATGGGGGACGGCTACACCTTC
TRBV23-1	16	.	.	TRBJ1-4	CASSPPFRSDNEKLFF	TGCGCCAGCAGCCCTCCCTTTCGGTCAGATAATGAAAAACTGTTTTTT
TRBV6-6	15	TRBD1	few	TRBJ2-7	CASSSGQGFSYEQYF	TGTGCCAGCAGCTCGGGACAGGGGTTTTCCTACGAGCAGTACTTC
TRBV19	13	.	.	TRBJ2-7	CASSPQGLYEQYF	TGTGCCAGTAGTCCCCAGGGGCTCTACGAGCAGTACTTC
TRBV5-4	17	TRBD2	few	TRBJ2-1	CASSLEGIAGGYNEQFF	TGTGCCAGCAGCTTGGAGGGTATAGCGGGAGGTTACAATGAGCAGTTCTTC
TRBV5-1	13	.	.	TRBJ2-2	CASSLSDTGELFF	TGCGCCAGCAGCTTGTCGGACACCGGGGAGCTGTTTTTT
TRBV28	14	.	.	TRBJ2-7	CASRRGGSGYEQYF	TGTGCCAGCAGGAGGGGGGGATCTGGCTACGAGCAGTACTTC
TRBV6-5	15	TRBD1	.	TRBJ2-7	CASGSVSGGFYEQYF	TGTGCCAGCGGTAGCGTTTCAGGGGGCTTTTACGAGCAGTACTTC
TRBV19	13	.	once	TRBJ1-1	CASSMKGNTEAFF	TGTGCCAGTAGTATGAAGGGGAACACTGAAGCTTTCTTT
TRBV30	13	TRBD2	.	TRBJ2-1	CAWSLGGATEQFF	TGTGCCTGGAGTCTCGGGGGGGCCACTGAGCAGTTCTTC
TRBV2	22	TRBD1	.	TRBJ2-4	CASSEARFGTGDGERAKNIQYF	TGTGCCAGCAGTGAAGCGCGTTTCGGGACAGGGGACGGCGAAAGAGCCAAAAACATTCAGTACTTC
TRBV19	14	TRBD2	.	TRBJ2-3	CASRMGGRTDTQYF	TGTGCCAGTAGAATGGGCGGGAGGACAGATACGCAGTATTTT
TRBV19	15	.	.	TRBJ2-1	CASSTKSSYYNEQFF	TGTGCCAGTAGTACGAAGAGCAGTTACTACAATGAGCAGTTCTTC